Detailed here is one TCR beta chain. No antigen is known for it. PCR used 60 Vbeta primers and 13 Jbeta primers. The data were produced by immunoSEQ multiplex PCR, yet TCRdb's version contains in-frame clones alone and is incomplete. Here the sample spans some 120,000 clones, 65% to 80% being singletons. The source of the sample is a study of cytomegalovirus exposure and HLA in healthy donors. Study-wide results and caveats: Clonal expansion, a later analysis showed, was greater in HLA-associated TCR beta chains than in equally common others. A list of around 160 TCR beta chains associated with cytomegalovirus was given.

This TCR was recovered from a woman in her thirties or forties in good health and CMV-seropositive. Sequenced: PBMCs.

The CDR3 DNA reads as TGTGCCAGCAGTTTAGCAGCCGGGACAGCCAAAAAGACCCAGTACTTC. Protein sequence: CASSLAAGTAKKTQYF. The V and J genes are TRBV28 and TRBJ2-5; TRBD1 agrees at 7 bases. The CDR3 covers 16 residues. Trimming at V came to 2 bases and at J to 6 bases, leaving 12 bases not matched to a gene. Germline loops: CDR1 MDHEN, CDR2 SYDVKM.